One sample yielded the 8 T cell receptor beta chains listed below, sequenced in a study of spatial heterogeneity in lung cancer. Time point here: blood at routine non-recurrence follow-up after resection. TCRdb re-called the 5' RACE reads with MiXCR, one entry per CDR3 protein. The repertoire has about 70,000 distinct CDR3 sequences, approximately 8.9% of them found once; the top ten carry 1.9%. Sequences were derived from PBMCs, sampled at follow-up. Receptors originate from a female donor with early-stage non-small cell lung cancer.

Many counts were recorded for this clonotype. V is TRBV29-1 and J is TRBJ2-1, with a possible D match to TRBD2 (6 bases). V lost 7 bases and J lost 10, with 14 bases in between. The CDR3 totals 11 residues. Germline values: CDR1 SQVTM, CDR2 ANQGSEA. The CDR3 nucleotides read TGCAGCGCGCGGGACTCCGCGGAGCAGTTCTTC. It yields the protein CSARDSAEQFF.

The sample holds many counts of this clonotype. The chain links TRBV7-9 to TRBJ2-7; D might be TRBD2 (6 bases). Trimming took 5 bases from V and 4 from J, leaving 21 bases between them. There are 16 residues in the CDR3. From germline, CDR1 is SEHNR and CDR2 FQNEAQ (reference sequence). The CDR3 DNA reads TGTGCCAGCAGCCCCTCGGGAGCGACGAGAGATTACGAGCAGTACTTC. This gives the protein CASSPSGATRDYEQYF.

This clonotype was seen just once. The rearrangement uses TRBV19 and TRBJ1-1, with D hard to call. V dropped 5 bases and J dropped 0 bases, with 13 bases sitting between them. The V gene's germline CDR1 is LNHDA and CDR2 SQIVND (reference sequence). The CDR3 runs to 15 residues. The CDR3 DNA reads as TGTGCCAGTAGTCCTTCCCAGCCCCTGAACACTGAAGCTTTCTTT. As protein: CASSPSQPLNTEAFF.

This clonotype came up many times. This chain joins TRBV24-1 and TRBJ2-4, with 7 bases that match TRBD2. CDR1 and CDR2 (germline): KGHDR, SFDVKD. J lost 0 bases, V lost 5 bases, and 3 bases had no gene match. The CDR3 length is 15 residues. This chain's CDR3 is CATSAGLLAKNIQYF. The CDR3 nucleotides read TGTGCCACCAGTGCGGGACTACTAGCCAAAAACATTCAGTACTTC.

This clonotype was detected ten times or more. The chain is built from TRBV11-2 and TRBJ2-1; D might be TRBD2 (5 bases). The V end was cut by 8 bases, the J end by 10 bases, with 21 bases between. Germline assignment: CDR1 SGHAT and CDR2 FQNNGV. The CDR3 contains 14 residues. CDR3 nucleotides: TGTGCCAGCGGTTTAGATGCGGGCGGTGGAGAGCAGTTCTTC. Translation: CASGLDAGGGEQFF.

A word on this clonotype: A much larger clonotype is one base distant, so this may be a read error. The J gene is TRBJ1-1, the V gene TRBV3-1; D ambiguous. The CDR3 has 15 amino acids. Looked up from germline, CDR1 is LGHDT and CDR2 is YNNKEL (reference sequence). CDR3 loop: CTSSRAGVGDTEAFF. For the CDR3, the DNA is TGTACCAGCAGCCGAGCCGGTGTTGGGGACACTGAAGCTTTCTTT.

This clonotype turned up a few times. The chain has TRBV20-1 and TRBJ1-2, with TRBD1 matching over 8 bases. Germline assignment: CDR1 DFQATT and CDR2 SNEGSKA (reference sequence). J lost 2 bases, V lost 6 bases, and 11 bases had no gene match. This CDR3 spans 15 amino acids. DNA for the CDR3: TGCAGTGCCGGGACAGGAGCCTCATTCAACTATGGCTACACCTTC. This sequence encodes CSAGTGASFNYGYTF.

This clonotype was observed at least ten times. The chain combines TRBV3-1 with TRBJ2-7, with 7 bases fitting TRBD1. The CDR3 is made up of 15 amino acids. V lost 4 bases, J lost 2 bases, and 8 bases stayed unmatched. Germline V gives CDR1 LGHDT, CDR2 YNNKEL (reference sequence). The CDR3 region has the DNA TGTGCCAGCAGCCGCGGTGTAGGGGGCCCCTACGAGCAGTACTTC. Translation gives CASSRGVGGPYEQYF.